This T cell receptor beta chain was found in a study of regulatory T cells in long-lasting Graves disease. At the level of the study: For a period under 3 months, newly diagnosed Graves' patients had taken antithyroid drugs.

Study conclusions and caveats: New patients shared fewer public clonotypes (approximately 1,000) than persistent patients did (2,741). TRBV28, TRBJ1-2 and TRBJ2-5 were segments that persistent disease favored.

V gave up 3 bases and J gave up 4 bases, with 18 bases separating them. The CDR3 runs 16 residues. Germline assignment: CDR1 SEHNR and CDR2 FQNEAQ (reference sequence). The time point here: newly diagnosed GD, antithyroid drugs for less than 3 months. PBMCs were the source of the RNA used for TCR sequencing. This clonotype was recorded a few times. Its antigen is undetermined. Relying on iRepertoire HTBI primers and Arm-PCR of CDR3 regions, the team built TCR beta libraries. TCRdb re-called the multiplex PCR reads with MiXCR, one entry per CDR3 protein. In the table there are some 500,000 distinct CDR3 sequences, more than 15% of which are singletons. A further study also used this sample, focusing on T cells in Graves' hyperthyroidism and ophthalmopathy. Per that paper: The HTBI primer set drove a first-round RT-PCR of the TCR CDR3.

V usage is TRBV7-9 and J usage is TRBJ1-1; D gene unclear. This sequence originates from a woman aged 40-60 years with Graves disease. The material sequenced was peripheral blood mononuclear cells (PBMCs), taken at new diagnosis, from a patient treated with antithyroid drugs. CDR3 nucleotides: TGTGCCAGCAGCTTTTACCGGCGGAGGGCGAGCACTGAAGCTTTCTTT. The encoded protein is CASSFYRRRASTEAFF.